Below, 18 T cell receptor beta chains from the same sample are listed, as sequenced in a study of T cells in localized non-small cell lung cancer. Assay used: immunoSEQ multiplex PCR; TCRdb lists only in-frame clones, some missing. The sample carries under 40,000 clones, around 87% recorded once. The sample was peripheral blood mononuclear cells, taken before any cancer treatment. Receptors were obtained from a man aged 40 to 70 with stage III lung adenocarcinoma.

This sequence joins TRBV9 and TRBJ2-3; D is perhaps TRBD2 (6 bases). V was shortened by 0 bases and J by 1 base, with 12 bases between the two germline ends. This CDR3 has 16 amino acids. Germline CDR1 reads SGDLS; CDR2 reads YYNGEE. The CDR3 here is CASSVVGGVGTDTQYF. CDR3 in DNA: TGTGCCAGCAGCGTAGTGGGCGGGGTGGGCACAGATACGCAGTATTTT.

The gene calls are TRBV11-2 and TRBJ1-1; D ambiguous. Germline V gives CDR1 SGHAT, CDR2 FQNNGV. This CDR3 has 12 residues. V was cut by 2 bases and J by 9 bases, with 10 bases left in between. DNA for the CDR3: TGTGCCAGCAGCTTAACTTCTGGGAAAGCTTTCTTT. Amino acids: CASSLTSGKAFF.

This chain connects TRBV21-1 to TRBJ2-4; the DNA was not compared with TRBD1, the D call given in the table. TRBV21-1 represents a pseudogene. This CDR3 has 16 residues. CDR3 residues: CASSPCRTGSKNIQYF. The CDR3 DNA reads as TGTGCCAGCAGCCCATGTCGGACAGGGTCTAAAAACATTCAGTACTTC.

The DNA of the CDR3 is TGTGCCAGCAGCTTAGTTTTATCCGGGTGGGGCTACACCTTC. This translates into CASSLVLSGWGYTF. V and J are TRBV7-2 and TRBJ1-2, with D unresolved. Trimming removed 1 base at V and 8 bases at J, with 14 bases between. Per germline, CDR1 SGHTA and CDR2 FQGNSA. The CDR3 runs to 14 residues.

In this sample, this clone turned up a few times. The gene calls are TRBV7-9 and TRBJ2-5; D may be TRBD2 (5 bases). The CDR3 runs 18 residues. Germline V gene lookup returns CDR1 SEHNR and CDR2 FQNEAQ (reference sequence). Trimming stripped 1 base from V and 1 base from J, with 19 bases between. The CDR3 sequence is CASSLGSGLAPLQETQYF. The CDR3 DNA follows: TGTGCCAGCAGCTTAGGGTCTGGGCTAGCCCCTCTCCAAGAGACCCAGTACTTC.

The chain combines TRBV7-2 with TRBJ2-5; 7 nucleotides align to TRBD2. CDR1 is SGHTA and CDR2 is FQGNSA in the germline V gene. The J segment lost 2 bases and the V segment lost 6 bases, leaving 15 bases of the junction unmatched. The CDR3 consists of 17 residues. The CDR3 here is CASSQRVSSGPQETQYF. The CDR3 DNA sequence: TGTGCCAGCAGTCAACGGGTGTCTAGCGGTCCTCAAGAGACCCAGTACTTC.

The chain combines TRBV5-6 with TRBJ1-5; TRBD1 matches at 7 bases. The V segment lost 3 bases and the J segment 0 bases; nucleotides outside the gene matches: 12. From germline, CDR1 is SGHDT and CDR2 YYEEEE. This CDR3 spans 18 amino acids. CDR3 amino acids: CASSSPGTVTPSNQPQHF. The CDR3 nucleotides are TGTGCCAGCAGCTCCCCCGGGACAGTTACTCCTAGCAATCAGCCCCAGCATTTT.

The V gene is TRBV4-3, the J gene TRBJ2-7, with D unresolved. The CDR3 runs to 15 residues. V shed 1 base and J shed 4 bases, with 14 bases lying between them. In germline, CDR1 is LGHNA, CDR2 YSLEER. The CDR3 spells CASSQAEPGEYEQYF. The CDR3, as DNA: TGCGCCAGCAGCCAAGCGGAACCCGGCGAATACGAGCAGTACTTC.

The CDR3: CASSLRGTSGGPGANVLTF. In DNA form, the CDR3 reads TGTGCCAGCAGCTTACGAGGGACTAGCGGGGGACCTGGGGCCAACGTCCTGACTTTC. This chain joins TRBV7-3 and TRBJ2-6, with 14 bases aligning to TRBD2. Germline lookup yields CDR1 SGHTA and CDR2 FQGTGA. CDR3 length: 19 residues. V was clipped by 2 bases and J by 2 bases; unmatched bases: 5. The variable domain in full, completed from reference TRBV7-3 and TRBJ2-6, reads GAGVSQTPSNKVTEKGKYVELRCDPISGHTALYWYRQSLGQGPEFLIYFQGTGAADDSGLPNDRFFAVRPEGSVSTLKIQRTERGDSAVYLCASSLRGTSGGPGANVLTFGAGSRLTVL.

The V call is TRBV6-6, the J call TRBJ2-7, with D perhaps TRBD1 (6 bases). V was pared by 5 bases and J by 2 bases, with 7 bases between. This CDR3 contains 12 residues. Germline V gives CDR1 MNHNY, CDR2 SVGAGI (reference sequence). For the CDR3, the DNA is TGTGCCAGCAGTGGACAGACCTACGAGCAGTACTTC. This gives the protein CASSGQTYEQYF.

V and J are TRBV5-1 and TRBJ1-1; 8 bases are shared with TRBD1. The CDR3 extends over 15 amino acids. In germline, CDR1 is SGHRS, CDR2 YFSETQ. The ends lost 4 bases at V and 4 bases at J; junction bases unmatched: 9. This CDR3 is CASSPRTGKGTEAFF. The CDR3 coding sequence is TGCGCCAGCAGCCCTAGGACAGGGAAGGGCACTGAAGCTTTCTTT.

This chain joins TRBV4-1 and TRBJ2-1; TRBD1 agrees at 9 bases. Trimming took 2 bases from V and 3 from J; bases not matched to a gene: 5. Germline CDR1 is MGHRA and CDR2 is YSYEKL. The CDR3 covers 16 residues. The CDR3 loop is CASSQPDRGIYNEQFF. CDR3 DNA: TGCGCCAGCAGCCAACCGGACAGGGGCATCTACAATGAGCAGTTCTTC.

The CDR3 sequence: CAISEVDSNSPLHF. The CDR3 DNA follows: TGTGCCATCAGTGAGGTGGACAGTAATTCACCCCTCCACTTT. V is TRBV10-3 and J is TRBJ1-6; maybe TRBD1 (6 bases). The V gene lost 2 bases and the J gene lost 6 bases, with 8 bases spanning the gap. The CDR3 runs 14 residues. Germline values: CDR1 ENHRY, CDR2 SYGVKD.

The table lists this clone with a few counts. The rearrangement links TRBV4-2 to TRBJ2-3, with TRBD2 matching over 11 bases. From germline, CDR1 is LGHNA and CDR2 YNFKEQ. Germline trimming cut 4 bases from V and 0 bases from J; bases unmatched to any gene: 9. This CDR3 contains 18 residues. The CDR3 loop reads CASSPTSGGQYSTDTQYF. The DNA of the CDR3 is TGTGCCAGCAGCCCAACTAGCGGGGGACAGTATAGCACAGATACGCAGTATTTT.

This chain uses TRBV15 with TRBJ2-7; D not resolved. CDR3 length: 15 amino acids. Germline V gene lookup returns CDR1 LNHNV and CDR2 YYDKDF (reference sequence). V was trimmed by 0 bases and J by 2 bases, leaving 11 bases between them. The CDR3: CATSRDTVSTYEQYF. CDR3 in DNA: TGTGCCACCAGCAGAGATACCGTCAGTACCTACGAGCAGTACTTC.

This sequence joins TRBV15 and TRBJ2-6; 14 bases fit TRBD2. Germline CDR1 LNHNV, CDR2 YYDKDF (reference sequence). The ends lost 0 bases at V and 2 bases at J; junction bases unmatched: 3. This CDR3 comprises 19 residues. The CDR3 DNA sequence: TGTGCCACCAGCAGAGATACGACTAGCGGGGGGGCTGGGGCCAACGTCCTGACTTTC. Amino acid sequence: CATSRDTTSGGAGANVLTF.

The J gene is TRBJ1-3, the V gene TRBV7-6; D gene uncertain. Per the germline V gene, CDR1 is SGHVS and CDR2 is FNYEAQ. Trimming cost V 4 bases and J 0 bases, with 4 bases left between them. The CDR3 covers 13 residues. The DNA for the CDR3 is TGTGCCAGCAGCTCCTCCTCTGGAAACACCATATATTTT. Its translation is CASSSSSGNTIYF.

V usage is TRBV11-2 and J usage is TRBJ2-3; the D gene is possibly TRBD1 (5 bases). Germline V CDR1 and CDR2: SGHAT, FQNNGV. CDR3 length equals 15 residues. Trimming shortened V by 2 bases and J by 6 bases, and 15 bases separated the two germline ends. CDR3 in amino acids: CASSLRRVTGDTQYF. In DNA form, the CDR3 reads TGTGCCAGCAGCTTAAGACGGGTCACAGGTGATACGCAGTATTTT.